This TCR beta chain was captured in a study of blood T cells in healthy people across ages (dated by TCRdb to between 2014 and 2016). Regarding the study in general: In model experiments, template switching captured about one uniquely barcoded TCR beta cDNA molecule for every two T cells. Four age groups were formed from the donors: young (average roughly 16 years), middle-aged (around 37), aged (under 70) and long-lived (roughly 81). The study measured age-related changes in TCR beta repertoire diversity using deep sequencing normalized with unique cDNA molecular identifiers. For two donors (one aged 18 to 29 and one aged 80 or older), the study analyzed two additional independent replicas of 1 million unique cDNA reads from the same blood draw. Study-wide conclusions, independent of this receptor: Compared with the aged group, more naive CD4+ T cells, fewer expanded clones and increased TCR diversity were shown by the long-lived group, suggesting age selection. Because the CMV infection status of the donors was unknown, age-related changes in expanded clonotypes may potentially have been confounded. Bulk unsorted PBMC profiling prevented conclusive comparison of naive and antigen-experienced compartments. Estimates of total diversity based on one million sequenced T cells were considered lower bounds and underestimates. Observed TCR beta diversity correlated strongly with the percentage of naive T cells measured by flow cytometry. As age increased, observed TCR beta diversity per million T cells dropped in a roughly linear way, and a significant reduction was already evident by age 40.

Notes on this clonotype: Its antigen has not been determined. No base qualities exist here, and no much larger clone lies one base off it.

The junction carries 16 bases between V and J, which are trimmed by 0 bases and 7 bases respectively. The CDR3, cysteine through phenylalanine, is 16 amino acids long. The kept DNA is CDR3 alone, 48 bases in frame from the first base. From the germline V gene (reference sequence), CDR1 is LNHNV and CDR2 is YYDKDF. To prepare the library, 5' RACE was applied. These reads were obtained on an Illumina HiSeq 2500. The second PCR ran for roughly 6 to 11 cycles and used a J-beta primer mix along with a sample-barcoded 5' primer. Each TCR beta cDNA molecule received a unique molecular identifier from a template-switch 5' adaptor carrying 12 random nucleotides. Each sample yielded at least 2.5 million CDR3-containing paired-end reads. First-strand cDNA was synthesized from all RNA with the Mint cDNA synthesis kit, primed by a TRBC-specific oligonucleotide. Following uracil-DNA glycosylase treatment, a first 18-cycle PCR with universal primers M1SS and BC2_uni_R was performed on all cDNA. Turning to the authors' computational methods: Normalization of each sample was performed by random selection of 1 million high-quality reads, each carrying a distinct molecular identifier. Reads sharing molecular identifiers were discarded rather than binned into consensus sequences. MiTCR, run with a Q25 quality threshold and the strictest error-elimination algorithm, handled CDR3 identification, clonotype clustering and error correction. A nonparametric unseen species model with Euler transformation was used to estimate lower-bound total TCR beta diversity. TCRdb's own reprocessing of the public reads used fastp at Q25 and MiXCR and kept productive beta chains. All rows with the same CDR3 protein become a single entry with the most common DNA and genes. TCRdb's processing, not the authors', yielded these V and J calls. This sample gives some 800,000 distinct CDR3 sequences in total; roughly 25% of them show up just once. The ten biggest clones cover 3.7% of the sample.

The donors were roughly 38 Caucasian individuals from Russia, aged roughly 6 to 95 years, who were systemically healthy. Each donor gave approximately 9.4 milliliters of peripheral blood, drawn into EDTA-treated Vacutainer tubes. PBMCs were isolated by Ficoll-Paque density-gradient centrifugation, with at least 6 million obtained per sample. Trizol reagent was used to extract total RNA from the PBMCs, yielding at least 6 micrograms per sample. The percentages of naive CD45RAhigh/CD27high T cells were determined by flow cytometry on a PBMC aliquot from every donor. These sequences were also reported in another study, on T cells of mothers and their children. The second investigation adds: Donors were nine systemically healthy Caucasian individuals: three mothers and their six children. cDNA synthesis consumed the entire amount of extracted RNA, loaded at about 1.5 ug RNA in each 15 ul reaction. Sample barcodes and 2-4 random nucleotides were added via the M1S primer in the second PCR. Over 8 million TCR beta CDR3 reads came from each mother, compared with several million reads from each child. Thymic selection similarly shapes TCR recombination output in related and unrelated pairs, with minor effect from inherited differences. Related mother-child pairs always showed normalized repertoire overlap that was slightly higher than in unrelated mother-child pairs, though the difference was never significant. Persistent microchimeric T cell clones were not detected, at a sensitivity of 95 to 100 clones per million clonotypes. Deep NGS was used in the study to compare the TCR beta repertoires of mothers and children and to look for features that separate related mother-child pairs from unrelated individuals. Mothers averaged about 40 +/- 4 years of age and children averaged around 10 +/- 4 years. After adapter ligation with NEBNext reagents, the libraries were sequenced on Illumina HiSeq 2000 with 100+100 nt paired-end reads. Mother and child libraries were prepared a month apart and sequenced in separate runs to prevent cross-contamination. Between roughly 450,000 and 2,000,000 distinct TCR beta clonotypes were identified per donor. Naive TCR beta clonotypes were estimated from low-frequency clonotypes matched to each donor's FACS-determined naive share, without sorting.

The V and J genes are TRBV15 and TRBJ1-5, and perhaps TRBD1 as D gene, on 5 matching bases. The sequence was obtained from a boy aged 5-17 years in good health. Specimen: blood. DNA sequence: TGTGCCACCAGCAGAGATTACATCGGGGGGACGCAGCCCCAGCATTTT. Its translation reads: CATSRDYIGGTQPQHF.